The rows below give T cell receptor beta chains drawn from one sample of a study of blood T cell repertoires in COVID-19. Produced via immunoSEQ multiplex PCR; TCRdb's table is partial and in-frame only. The table has 250,000 to 350,000 clones, around 90% seen once; the top ten hold about 1%. Sequenced sample: PBMCs or T cells enriched from blood (not recorded which). These receptors originate from a woman aged 25-40 years who had recovered from COVID-19. Both conserved end residues are part of each CDR3. D genes are given only for firm matches. Some rows have no size entry. The others give once, few or many, or a class for an expanded clone.

J | D | size | V | DNA | CDR3
TRBJ1-4 | TRBD1 | few | TRBV28 | TGTGCCAGCAGTCTCCCACAGGGGGAGGGTACTGAAAAACTGTTTTTT | CASSLPQGEGTEKLFF
TRBJ1-5 | TRBD1 | . | TRBV5-5 | TGTGCCAGCAGCCTCCCCGGGACAGGAGGCAATCAGCCCCAGCATTTT | CASSLPGTGGNQPQHF
TRBJ1-3 | . | once | TRBV27 | TGTGCCAGCATTGGACAGTCTGGAAACACCATATATTTT | CASIGQSGNTIYF
TRBJ2-3 | . | . | TRBV27 | TGTGCCAGCAGTTTATCGGGCCCCCTGGCTGATACGCAGTATTTT | CASSLSGPLADTQYF
TRBJ1-2 | TRBD1 | . | TRBV3-1/TRBV3-2 | TGTGCCAGCAGCCATGACAGGGGGCGAGGTGGCTACACCTTC | CASSHDRGRGGYTF
TRBJ1-6 | . | few | TRBV15 | TGTGCCACCAGCAGAGGGACAGCAAATTCACCCCTCCACTTT | CATSRGTANSPLHF
TRBJ2-7 | TRBD1 | . | TRBV5-4 | TGTGCCAGCGGCAAGGGACAGGGATCTTACGAGCAGTACTTC | CASGKGQGSYEQYF
TRBJ1-1 | . | . | TRBV4-1 | TGCGCCAGCAGCCAAGTTATCCCCCGGGCTCAGGGAAGGGAAGCTTTCTTT | CASSQVIPRAQGREAFF
TRBJ2-7 | TRBD2 | . | TRBV6-1 | TGTGCCAGCAGTGACCCAGCGGGGGTCGACGAGCAGTACTTC | CASSDPAGVDEQYF
TRBJ2-7 | . | . | TRBV2 | TGTGCCAGCGGCGGAACGACCTACGAGCAGTACTTC | CASGGTTYEQYF
TRBJ1-1 | . | . | TRBV5-1 | TGCGCCAGCAGCTTGGAGGCCGGGGTGACTGAAGCTTTCTTT | CASSLEAGVTEAFF
TRBJ1-4 | TRBD1 | . | TRBV2 | TGTGCCAGCAGTCTCGACAGGGGGGGAGGAAAACTGTTTTTT | CASSLDRGGGKLFF
TRBJ2-1 | TRBD2 | . | TRBV9 | TGTGCCAGCAGCGTAGTGACTAGCGGGGGCCTCAATGAGCAGTTCTTC | CASSVVTSGGLNEQFF
TRBJ1-1 | . | . | TRBV7-8 | TGTGCCAGCAGCCCGTCAAACTCCCGCGAAGCTTTCTTT | CASSPSNSREAFF
TRBJ1-5 | . | . | TRBV5-1 | TGCGCCAGCAGCTTGGCAGGGGTAGGCAATCAGCCCCAGCATTTT | CASSLAGVGNQPQHF
TRBJ2-4 | . | . | TRBV14 | TGTGCCAGCAGCCTCAGGGGGGAGGTGATTAGGTTGGCCAAAAACATTCAGTACTTC | CASSLRGEVIRLAKNIQYF
TRBJ1-1 | . | . | TRBV9 | TGTGCCAGCAGCGTCTCGACACACACTGAAGCTTTCTTT | CASSVSTHTEAFF
TRBJ1-1 | . | . | TRBV28 | TGTGCCAGCCTCTTAGACCCCCGGGGGGCTGGGATATTCACTGAAGCTTTCTTT | CASLLDPRGAGIFTEAFF
TRBJ2-1 | . | . | TRBV27 | TGTGCCAGCAGCGGGGATTCCTACAATGAGCAGTTCTTC | CASSGDSYNEQFF
TRBJ2-1 | TRBD2 | once | TRBV6-4 | TGTGCCAGCAAGACTAGCGGGGGGGCGGATGAGCAGTTCTTC | CASKTSGGADEQFF
TRBJ1-5 | . | . | TRBV27 | TGTGCCAGCAGTTTACAGAATCAGCCCCAGCATTTT | CASSLQNQPQHF
TRBJ2-5 | . | . | TRBV4-1 | TGCGCCAGCAGCCAACCATTCACAGGGTCCCTACAAGAGACCCAGTACTTC | CASSQPFTGSLQETQYF
TRBJ1-5 | . | . | TRBV6-5 | TGTCCCCCAGGGTCGGGCAATCAGCCCCAGCATTTT | CPPGSGNQPQHF
TRBJ1-1 | . | . | TRBV5-1 | TGCGCCAGCAGCCTGGGAGGTCCTGAAGCTTTCTTT | CASSLGGPEAFF
TRBJ1-4 | . | few | TRBV29-1 | TGCAGCGCCGGTGCGGGTAATAATGAAAAACTGTTTTTT | CSAGAGNNEKLFF
TRBJ2-1 | . | . | TRBV6-6 | TGTGCCAGCTTGGACAGCTCCTACAATGAGCAGTTCTTC | CASLDSSYNEQFF
TRBJ2-2 | TRBD2 | . | TRBV10-3 | TGTGCCATCAGTGAGTCGTTAAGCACTAGCGGGAGAATCGGGGAGCTGTTTTTT | CAISESLSTSGRIGELFF
TRBJ2-2 | TRBD1 | . | TRBV10-1 | TGCGCCAGCACCCGGACAGGGGGCGGGACCGGGGAGCTGTTTTTT | CASTRTGGGTGELFF
TRBJ2-3 | . | . | TRBV11-2 | TGTGCCAGCAGCCTCCTGATCGGGAGCGTTGAAGATACGCAGTATTTT | CASSLLIGSVEDTQYF
TRBJ2-1 | . | . | TRBV19 | TGTGCCAGTAGGGGGCTTTACAATGAGCAGTTCTTC | CASRGLYNEQFF
TRBJ1-6 | . | once | TRBV7-2 | TGTGCCAGCAGCTGGGTGGGGACACCAGGAAATTCACCCCTCCACTTT | CASSWVGTPGNSPLHF
TRBJ2-1 | TRBD1 | . | TRBV2 | TGTGCCAGCAGTGGGGGGACAGCAACAAGGGGTGAGCAGTTCTTC | CASSGGTATRGEQFF
TRBJ1-2 | . | . | TRBV28 | TGTGCCAGCAGTCCACAGGCTTTCAATGGCTACACCTTC | CASSPQAFNGYTF
TRBJ1-1 | TRBD1 | . | TRBV7-9 | TGTGCCAGCAGCCCCGACAGGGCTGAAGCTTTCTTT | CASSPDRAEAFF
TRBJ1-3 | . | few | TRBV15 | TGTGCCACCAGCAGAGAAAACAGGGCTGGAAACACCATATATTTT | CATSRENRAGNTIYF
TRBJ2-5 | TRBD1 | once | TRBV11-1 | TGTGCCAGCAGCCGGAGGACAGGGGAAGAGACCCAGTACTTC | CASSRRTGEETQYF
TRBJ2-1 | . | . | TRBV9 | TGTGCCAGCAGCGTAGCTCAGGGGTACAATGAGCAGTTCTTC | CASSVAQGYNEQFF
TRBJ1-2 | . | . | TRBV5-4 | TGTGCCAGCAGCTTGGCTAGTCCCCGCTATGGCTACACCTTC | CASSLASPRYGYTF
TRBJ2-3 | . | once | TRBV10-3 | TGTGCCATCAGTGAGTCCAAGGCGACGGGGATCACAGATACGCAGTATTTT | CAISESKATGITDTQYF
TRBJ1-3 | . | . | TRBV28 | TGTGCCAGCAGTTTATACAACGGGGGAGTTGGAAACACCATATATTTT | CASSLYNGGVGNTIYF
TRBJ2-6 | TRBD2 | . | TRBV7-3 | TGTGCCAGCAGCTTACTCGGGGGAACTAGCGGGGGACCTTACTCTGGGGCCAACGTCCTGACTTTC | CASSLLGGTSGGPYSGANVLTF
TRBJ1-2 | TRBD1 | . | TRBV18 | TGTGCCAGCTCACCGGGACAGGGAGAGGGTGGCTACACCTTC | CASSPGQGEGGYTF
TRBJ2-1 | . | few | TRBV5-1 | TGCGCCAGCAGCGGGGTCGGGAGAGCTGCCTACAATGAGCAGTTCTTC | CASSGVGRAAYNEQFF
TRBJ2-2 | . | . | TRBV19 | TGTGCCAGTAGTATTTCCCGGGTTTTTCGAAACACCGGGGAGCTGTTTTTT | CASSISRVFRNTGELFF
TRBJ2-3 | . | . | TRBV21-1 | TGTGCCAGATTGTGGCCTGGCAGAGCGGGGGCCGGCACAGATACGCAGTATTTT | CARLWPGRAGAGTDTQYF
TRBJ2-1 | . | . | TRBV4-3 | TGCGCCAGCAGCCAATTTTCGAGGTACAATGAGCAGTTCTTC | CASSQFSRYNEQFF
TRBJ2-1 | . | . | TRBV9 | TGTGCCAGCAGCGCGGACTTTTTAGTCAATGAGCAGTTCTTC | CASSADFLVNEQFF
TRBJ2-2 | . | . | TRBV7-6 | TGTGCCAGCAGCTTTTGGGAGGGGGACACCGGGGAGCTGTTTTTT | CASSFWEGDTGELFF